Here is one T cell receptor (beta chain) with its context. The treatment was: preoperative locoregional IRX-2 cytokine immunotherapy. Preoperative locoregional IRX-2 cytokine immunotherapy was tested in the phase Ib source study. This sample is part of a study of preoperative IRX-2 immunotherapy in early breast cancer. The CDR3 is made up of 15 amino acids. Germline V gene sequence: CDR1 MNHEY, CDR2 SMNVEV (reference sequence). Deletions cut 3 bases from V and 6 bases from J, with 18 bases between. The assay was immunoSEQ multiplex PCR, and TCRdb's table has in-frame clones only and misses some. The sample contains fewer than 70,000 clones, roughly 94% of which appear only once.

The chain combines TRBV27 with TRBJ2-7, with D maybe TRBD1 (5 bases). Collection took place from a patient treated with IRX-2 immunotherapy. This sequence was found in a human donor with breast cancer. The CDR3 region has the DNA TGTGCCAGCAGTTTCCTTCCGCTTGGGGCCTCCGAGCAGTACTTC. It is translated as CASSFLPLGASEQYF.